The rows below give T cell receptor beta chains drawn from one sample of a study of T cell responses to AZD1222 COVID-19 vaccine. The data were produced by immunoSEQ multiplex PCR, yet TCRdb's version contains in-frame clones alone and is incomplete. This repertoire shows 150,000 or so clones, roughly nine tenths found once; its top ten account for over 1.2%. The sequencing used peripheral blood, collected on day 0 of AZD1222 vaccination. The receptors were gathered from an adult in good health. Each CDR3 is given with its conserved first and last residue.

CDR3aa: CASSRTGETYEQYF; j_gene: TRBJ2-7; v_gene: TRBV11-3
CDR3aa: CASSLDRGSVYYGYTF; j_gene: TRBJ1-2; v_gene: TRBV5-1
CDR3aa: CSVWDRKNTEAFF; j_gene: TRBJ1-1; v_gene: TRBV29-1
CDR3aa: CASSDTAGDSADTQYF; j_gene: TRBJ2-3; v_gene: TRBV6-4
CDR3aa: CASSLGQPQHF; j_gene: TRBJ1-5; v_gene: TRBV28
CDR3aa: CASSLVAFSEAFF; j_gene: TRBJ1-1; v_gene: TRBV7-9
CDR3aa: CASSEPNRGLDEQYF; j_gene: TRBJ2-7; v_gene: TRBV25-1
CDR3aa: CTSSQYGAGGQRITQYF; j_gene: TRBJ2-3; v_gene: TRBV1
CDR3aa: CASSDKRLDRGFAGNTIYF; j_gene: TRBJ1-3; v_gene: TRBV6-1
CDR3aa: CASSQDAQVGSYNSPLHF; j_gene: TRBJ1-6; v_gene: TRBV4-3
CDR3aa: CASSLGRDNSYNEQFF; j_gene: TRBJ2-1; v_gene: TRBV7-6
CDR3aa: CAISESEDRAGDTQYF; j_gene: TRBJ2-3; v_gene: TRBV10-3
CDR3aa: CASSQGRGDPFGETQYF; j_gene: TRBJ2-5; v_gene: TRBV4-1
CDR3aa: CASSPKEQMGDNSPLHF; j_gene: TRBJ1-6; v_gene: TRBV3-1/TRBV3-2
CDR3aa: CASSQGAFSGVRETQYF; j_gene: TRBJ2-5; v_gene: TRBV4-1
CDR3aa: CASSLTEASGYGYTF; j_gene: TRBJ1-2; v_gene: TRBV7-8
CDR3aa: CASSMLRGEGEDTQYF; j_gene: TRBJ2-3; v_gene: TRBV19
CDR3aa: CASSTTGPSSSGNTIYF; j_gene: TRBJ1-3; v_gene: TRBV19
CDR3aa: CASKPSQGGKTQYF; j_gene: TRBJ2-5; v_gene: TRBV6-5
CDR3aa: CASSPGNSNYGYTF; j_gene: TRBJ1-2; v_gene: TRBV18
CDR3aa: CASSFLAGNTDTQYF; j_gene: TRBJ2-3; v_gene: TRBV11-2
CDR3aa: CASTLQGLAFF; j_gene: TRBJ1-1; v_gene: TRBV28
CDR3aa: CASSPPRDYLPGELFF; j_gene: TRBJ2-2; v_gene: TRBV19
CDR3aa: CASSPRQGRGKLFF; j_gene: TRBJ1-4; v_gene: TRBV18
CDR3aa: CASSRLETGELFF; j_gene: TRBJ2-2; v_gene: TRBV11-3
CDR3aa: CASSLVVETQYF; j_gene: TRBJ2-5; v_gene: TRBV7-9
CDR3aa: CASSFRGGDGYTF; j_gene: TRBJ1-2; v_gene: TRBV5-1
CDR3aa: CASSDSAAGASGANVLTF; j_gene: TRBJ2-6; v_gene: TRBV6-4
CDR3aa: CASSLRDYGYTF; j_gene: TRBJ1-2; v_gene: TRBV28
CDR3aa: CASSQGQGASDTQYF; j_gene: TRBJ2-3; v_gene: TRBV4-3
CDR3aa: CASSLEVDHYGYTF; j_gene: TRBJ1-2; v_gene: TRBV7-2
CDR3aa: CSAAAREQYF; j_gene: TRBJ2-7; v_gene: TRBV20-1
CDR3aa: CASSLSRPPSYEQYF; j_gene: TRBJ2-7; v_gene: TRBV28
CDR3aa: CASTVAGTGTGNTIYF; j_gene: TRBJ1-3; v_gene: TRBV10-2
CDR3aa: CASTAVTGNTGELFF; j_gene: TRBJ2-2; v_gene: TRBV5-1
CDR3aa: CASSPHKRTEAFF; j_gene: TRBJ1-1; v_gene: TRBV27
CDR3aa: CAISETESNQPQHF; j_gene: TRBJ1-5; v_gene: TRBV10-3
CDR3aa: CASSIQGQVNSPLHF; j_gene: TRBJ1-6; v_gene: TRBV19
CDR3aa: CASSITGPVYGYTF; j_gene: TRBJ1-2; v_gene: TRBV19
CDR3aa: CSVGGTSSYEQYF; j_gene: TRBJ2-7; v_gene: TRBV29-1
CDR3aa: CASSVGTDTNTEAFF; j_gene: TRBJ1-1; v_gene: TRBV9
CDR3aa: CASSPGLPSSGNTIYF; j_gene: TRBJ1-3; v_gene: TRBV5-1